The T cell receptor (beta chain) described here comes from a study of blood T cell repertoires in COVID-19. Sequencing was performed with immunoSEQ multiplex PCR; in TCRdb, only in-frame clones are kept and a portion is missing. The sample includes around 89,000 clones, roughly nine tenths of them seen just once. V gave up 4 bases and J gave up 0 bases, with 12 bases separating them. CDR1 LNHDA and CDR2 SQIVND come from the germline V gene (reference sequence). The CDR3 consists of 16 residues. This sequence originates from a man aged 50 or older with acute or convalescent COVID-19. Sequencing was performed on peripheral blood. The genes are TRBV19 and TRBJ1-4; D not resolved. Written as DNA, the CDR3 is TGTGCCAGTAGTACTAATGGGAGAGCAACTAATGAAAAACTGTTTTTT. Encoded protein: CASSTNGRATNEKLFF.